This TCR beta chain emerged from a study of PD-1 blockade in classical Hodgkin lymphoma. Across the whole study: The nivolumab dose that patients received was 3 mg/kg, given intravenously every 2 weeks.

In the case of this clone: What it recognizes is unknown.

Brentuximab vedotin exposure varied, and every patient relapsed after autologous stem cell transplantation. Sequencing used immunoSEQ multiplex PCR; TCRdb keeps in-frame clones, though not all of them. The sample lists around 20,000 clones, over 70% seen once, with about 40% in the top ten. The V end lost 3 bases, the J end lost 2 bases, and 8 bases lay between the germline ends. CDR1 is MNHEY, CDR2 SMNVEV, per germline (reference sequence). This CDR3 contains 13 residues. Whole-study results and caveats: There remain no defined causes for the repertoire differences, which possibly reflect disease activity or prior therapy. CD4+ TCR diversity rose significantly by C4D1, and CD8+ TCR diversity did not.

The source material was peripheral blood mononuclear cells (PBMCs), sampled before the second cycle of nivolumab. The source of this sequence is a human donor with classical Hodgkin lymphoma. The genes are TRBV27 and TRBJ2-7; TRBD1 might be the D (5 bases). CDR3 bases: TGTGCCAGCAGTTTGCGACAGACCTACGAGCAGTACTTC. Protein sequence: CASSLRQTYEQYF.